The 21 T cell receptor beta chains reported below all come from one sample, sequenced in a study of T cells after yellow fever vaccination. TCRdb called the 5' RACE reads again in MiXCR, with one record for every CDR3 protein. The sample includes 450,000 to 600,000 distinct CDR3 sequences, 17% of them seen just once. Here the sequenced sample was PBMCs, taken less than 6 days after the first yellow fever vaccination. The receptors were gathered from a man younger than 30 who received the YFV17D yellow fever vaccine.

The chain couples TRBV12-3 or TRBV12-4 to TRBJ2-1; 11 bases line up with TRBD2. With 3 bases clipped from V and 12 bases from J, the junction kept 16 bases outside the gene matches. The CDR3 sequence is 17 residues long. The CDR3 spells CASSFISSGGYNERQFF. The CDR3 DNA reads TGTGCCAGCAGTTTTATTTCTAGCGGGGGGTACAATGAGCGGCAGTTCTTC.

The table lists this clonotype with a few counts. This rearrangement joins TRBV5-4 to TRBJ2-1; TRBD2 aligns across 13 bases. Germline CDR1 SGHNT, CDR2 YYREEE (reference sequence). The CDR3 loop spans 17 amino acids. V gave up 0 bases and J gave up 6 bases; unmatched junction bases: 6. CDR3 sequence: CASSLELAGGPSNEQFF. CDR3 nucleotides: TGTGCCAGCAGCTTGGAACTAGCGGGGGGGCCGTCCAATGAGCAGTTCTTC.

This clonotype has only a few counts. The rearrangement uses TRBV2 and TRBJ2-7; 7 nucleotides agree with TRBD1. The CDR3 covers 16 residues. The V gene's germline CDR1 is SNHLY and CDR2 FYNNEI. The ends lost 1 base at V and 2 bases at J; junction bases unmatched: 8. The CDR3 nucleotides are TGTGCCAGCAGTGAAGGAAGGGGGCTTTTCCCCTACGAGCAGTACTTC. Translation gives CASSEGRGLFPYEQYF.

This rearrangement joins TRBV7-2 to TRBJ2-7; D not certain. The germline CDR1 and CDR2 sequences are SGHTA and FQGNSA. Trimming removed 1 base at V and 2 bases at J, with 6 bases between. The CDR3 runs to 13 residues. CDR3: CASSLGVAYEQYV. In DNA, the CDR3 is TGTGCCAGCAGCTTAGGGGTGGCCTACGAGCAGTACGTC.

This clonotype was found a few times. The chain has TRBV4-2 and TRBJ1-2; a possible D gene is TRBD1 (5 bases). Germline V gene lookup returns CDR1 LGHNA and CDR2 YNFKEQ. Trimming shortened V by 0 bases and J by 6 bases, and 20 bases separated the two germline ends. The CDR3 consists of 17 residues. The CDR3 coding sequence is TGTGCCAGCAGCCAAGAGAAGTTCCGGGAGAGGGGAGATGGCTACACCTTC. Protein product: CASSQEKFRERGDGYTF.

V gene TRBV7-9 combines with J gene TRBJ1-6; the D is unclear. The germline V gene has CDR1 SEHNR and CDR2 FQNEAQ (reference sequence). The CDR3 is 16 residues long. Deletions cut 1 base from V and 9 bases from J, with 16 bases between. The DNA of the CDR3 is TGTGCCAGCAGCTTAGGGTCCGGAGGCCCCGGTTCACCCCTCCACTTT. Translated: CASSLGSGGPGSPLHF.

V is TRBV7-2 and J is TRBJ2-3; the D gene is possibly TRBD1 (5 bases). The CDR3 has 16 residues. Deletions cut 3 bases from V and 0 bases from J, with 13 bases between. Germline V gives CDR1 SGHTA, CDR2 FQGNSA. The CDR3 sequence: CASSFWQGGSTDTQYF. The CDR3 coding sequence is TGTGCCAGCAGCTTCTGGCAGGGCGGTAGCACAGATACGCAGTATTTT.

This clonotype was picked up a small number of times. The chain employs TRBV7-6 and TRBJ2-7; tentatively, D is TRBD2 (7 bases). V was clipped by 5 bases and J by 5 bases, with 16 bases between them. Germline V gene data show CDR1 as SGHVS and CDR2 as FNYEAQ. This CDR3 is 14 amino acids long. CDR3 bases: TGTGCCAGCAGCCAAGGGGGGGGTCCGGACGAGCAGTACTTC. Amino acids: CASSQGGGPDEQYF.

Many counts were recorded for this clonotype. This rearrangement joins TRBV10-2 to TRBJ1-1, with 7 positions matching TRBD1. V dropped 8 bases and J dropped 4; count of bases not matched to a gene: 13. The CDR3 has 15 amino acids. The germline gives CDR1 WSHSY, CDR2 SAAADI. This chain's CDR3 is CASRDRDGKLTEAFF. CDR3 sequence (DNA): TGCGCCAGCCGCGACAGGGACGGAAAGCTCACTGAAGCTTTCTTT.

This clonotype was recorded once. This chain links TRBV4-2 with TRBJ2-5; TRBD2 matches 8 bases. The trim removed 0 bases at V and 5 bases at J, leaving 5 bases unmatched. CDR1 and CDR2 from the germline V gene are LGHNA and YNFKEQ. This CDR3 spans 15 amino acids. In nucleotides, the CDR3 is TGTGCCAGCAGCCAAGAACGGGGGGGTGGGGAGACCCAGTACTTC. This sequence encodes CASSQERGGGETQYF.

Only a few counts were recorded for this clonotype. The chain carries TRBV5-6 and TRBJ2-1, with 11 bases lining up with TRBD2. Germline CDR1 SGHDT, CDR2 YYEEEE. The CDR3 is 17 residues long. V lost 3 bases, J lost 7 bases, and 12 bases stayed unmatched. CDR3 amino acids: CASSSLSSGGPGNEQFF. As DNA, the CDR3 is TGTGCCAGCAGCTCGTTATCTAGCGGGGGGCCTGGAAATGAGCAGTTCTTC.

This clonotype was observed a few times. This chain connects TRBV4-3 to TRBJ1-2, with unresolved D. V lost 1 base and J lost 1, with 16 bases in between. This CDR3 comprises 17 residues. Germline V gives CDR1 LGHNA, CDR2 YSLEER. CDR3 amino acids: CASSQVVVAGNNYGYTF. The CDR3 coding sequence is TGCGCCAGCAGCCAAGTGGTAGTCGCAGGAAATAACTATGGCTACACCTTC.

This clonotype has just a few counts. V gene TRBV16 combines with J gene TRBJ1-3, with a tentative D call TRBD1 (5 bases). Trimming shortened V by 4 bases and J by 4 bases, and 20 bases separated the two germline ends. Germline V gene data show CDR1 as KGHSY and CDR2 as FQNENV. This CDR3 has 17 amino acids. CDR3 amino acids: CASSPRPSTVLGNTIYF. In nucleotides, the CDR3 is TGTGCCAGCAGCCCCCGGCCTTCGACAGTCCTCGGAAACACCATATATTTT.

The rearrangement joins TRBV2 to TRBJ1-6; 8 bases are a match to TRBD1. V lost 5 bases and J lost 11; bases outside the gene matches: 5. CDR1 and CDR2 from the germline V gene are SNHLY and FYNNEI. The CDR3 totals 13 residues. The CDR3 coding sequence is TGTGCCAGCAGTCGGACAGGGTTTACACCCCTCCACTTT. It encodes CASSRTGFTPLHF.

CDR3 in DNA: TGCGCCAGCAGCTTGGCTGCAGACCGGTGGGACGAGCAGTACGTC. Amino acid sequence: CASSLAADRWDEQYV. V is TRBV5-1 and J is TRBJ2-7; D unclear. The germline CDR1 and CDR2 sequences are SGHRS and YFSETQ. The CDR3 consists of 15 residues. Trimming removed 0 bases from V and 5 bases from J, with 15 bases in between.

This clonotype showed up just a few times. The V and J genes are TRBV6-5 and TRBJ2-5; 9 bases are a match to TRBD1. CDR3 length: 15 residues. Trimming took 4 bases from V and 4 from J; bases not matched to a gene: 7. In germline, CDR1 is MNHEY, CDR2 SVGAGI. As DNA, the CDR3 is TGTGCCAGCAGTTCGGAACAGGGGGCGCGAGAGACCCAGTACTTC. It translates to CASSSEQGARETQYF.

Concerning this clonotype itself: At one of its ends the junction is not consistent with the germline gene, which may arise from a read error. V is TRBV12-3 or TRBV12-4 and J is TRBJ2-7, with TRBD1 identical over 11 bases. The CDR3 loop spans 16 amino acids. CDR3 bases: TGTGCCAGCAGTTTCGGGGCGGGACAGGGGGTTTACGAGCCGTACTTC. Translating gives CASSFGAGQGVYEPYF.

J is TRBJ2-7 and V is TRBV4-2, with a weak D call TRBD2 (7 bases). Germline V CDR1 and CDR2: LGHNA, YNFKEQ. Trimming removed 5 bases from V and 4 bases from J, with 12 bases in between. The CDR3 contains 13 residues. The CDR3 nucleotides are TGTGCCAGCAGCGGGGGGGCAGCATACGAGCAGTACTTC. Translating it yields CASSGGAAYEQYF.

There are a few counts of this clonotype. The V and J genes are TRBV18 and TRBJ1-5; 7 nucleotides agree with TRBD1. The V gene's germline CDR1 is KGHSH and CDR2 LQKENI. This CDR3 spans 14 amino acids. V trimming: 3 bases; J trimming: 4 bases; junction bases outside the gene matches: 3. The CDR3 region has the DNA TGTGCCAGCTCACCCTTCAGGGGGAATCAGCCCCAGCATTTT. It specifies CASSPFRGNQPQHF.

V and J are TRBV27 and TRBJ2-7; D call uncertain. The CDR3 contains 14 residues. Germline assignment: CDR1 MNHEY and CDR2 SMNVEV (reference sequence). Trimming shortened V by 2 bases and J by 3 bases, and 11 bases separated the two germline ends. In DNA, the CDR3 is TGTGCCAGCAGTTTAATCGGCAAAAGCTACGAGCAGTACTTC. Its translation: CASSLIGKSYEQYF.

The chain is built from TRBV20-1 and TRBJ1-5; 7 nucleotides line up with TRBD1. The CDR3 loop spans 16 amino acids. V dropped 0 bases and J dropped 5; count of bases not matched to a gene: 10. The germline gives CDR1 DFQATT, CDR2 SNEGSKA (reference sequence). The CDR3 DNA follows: TGCAGTGCTAGAGATGGGTTGGCAGGGGGATATCAGCCCCAGCATTTT. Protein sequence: CSARDGLAGGYQPQHF.